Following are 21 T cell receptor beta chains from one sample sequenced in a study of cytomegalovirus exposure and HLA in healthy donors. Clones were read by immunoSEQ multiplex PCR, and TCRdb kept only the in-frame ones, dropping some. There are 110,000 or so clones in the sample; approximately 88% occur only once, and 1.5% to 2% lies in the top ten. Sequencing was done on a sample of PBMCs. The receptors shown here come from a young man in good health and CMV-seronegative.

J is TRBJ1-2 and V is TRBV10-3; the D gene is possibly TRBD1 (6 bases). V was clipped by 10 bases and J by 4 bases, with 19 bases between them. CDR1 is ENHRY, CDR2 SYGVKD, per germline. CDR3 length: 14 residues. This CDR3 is CATHAGDISYGYTF. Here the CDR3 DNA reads TGTGCCACCCATGCCGGGGACATCAGCTATGGCTACACCTTC.

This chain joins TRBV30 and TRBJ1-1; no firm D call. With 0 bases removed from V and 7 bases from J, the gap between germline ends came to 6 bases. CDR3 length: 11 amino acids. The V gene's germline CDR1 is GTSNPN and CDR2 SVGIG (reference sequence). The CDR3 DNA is TGTGCCTGGAGTGTAGCGAGTGAAGCTTTCTTT. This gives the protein CAWSVASEAFF. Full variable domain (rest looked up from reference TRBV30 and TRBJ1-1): SQTIHQWPATLVQPVGSPLSLECTVEGTSNPNLYWYRQAAGRGLQLLFYSVGIGQISSEVPQNLSASRPQDRQFILSSKKLLLSDSGFYLCAWSVASEAFFGQGTRLTVV.

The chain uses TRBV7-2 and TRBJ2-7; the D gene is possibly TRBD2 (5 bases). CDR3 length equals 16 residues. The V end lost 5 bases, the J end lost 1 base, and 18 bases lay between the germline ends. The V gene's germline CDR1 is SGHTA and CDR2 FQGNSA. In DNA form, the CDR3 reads TGTGCCAGCAGCCTCGGGATAGCGCGCCGTTCCTACGAGCAGTACTTC. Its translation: CASSLGIARRSYEQYF.

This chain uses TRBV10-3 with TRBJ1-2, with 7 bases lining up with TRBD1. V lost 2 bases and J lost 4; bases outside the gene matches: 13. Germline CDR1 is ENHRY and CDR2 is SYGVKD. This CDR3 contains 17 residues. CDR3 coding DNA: TGTGCCATCAGTGAGGCCCCACCAGGGGGAGTGGGCTATGGCTACACCTTC. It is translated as CAISEAPPGGVGYGYTF.

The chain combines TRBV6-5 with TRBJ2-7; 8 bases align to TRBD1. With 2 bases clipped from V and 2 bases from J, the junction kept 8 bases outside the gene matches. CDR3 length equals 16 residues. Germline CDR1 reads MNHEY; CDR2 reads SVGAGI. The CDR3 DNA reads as TGTGCCAGCAGTTACGGGGACAGGACAAGTCCCTACGAGCAGTACTTC. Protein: CASSYGDRTSPYEQYF.

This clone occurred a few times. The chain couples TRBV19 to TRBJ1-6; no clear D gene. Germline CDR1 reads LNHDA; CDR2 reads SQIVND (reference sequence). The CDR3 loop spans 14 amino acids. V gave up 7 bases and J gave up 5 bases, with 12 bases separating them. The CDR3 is CASTLIGDNSPLHF. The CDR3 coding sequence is TGTGCCAGTACTCTAATCGGGGATAATTCACCCCTCCACTTT.

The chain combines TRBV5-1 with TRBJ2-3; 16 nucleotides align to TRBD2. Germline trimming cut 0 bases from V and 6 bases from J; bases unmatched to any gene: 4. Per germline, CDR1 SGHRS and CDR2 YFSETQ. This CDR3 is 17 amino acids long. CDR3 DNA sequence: TGCGCCAGCAGCTTGGAGGGGACTAGCGGGAGGGCCGATACGCAGTATTTT. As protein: CASSLEGTSGRADTQYF.

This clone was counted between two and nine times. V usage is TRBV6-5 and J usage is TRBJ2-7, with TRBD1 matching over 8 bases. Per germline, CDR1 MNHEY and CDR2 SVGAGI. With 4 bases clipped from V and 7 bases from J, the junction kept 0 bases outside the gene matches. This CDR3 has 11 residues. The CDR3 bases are TGTGCCAGCAGTTGGACAGGGGAGCAGTACTTC. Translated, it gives CASSWTGEQYF.

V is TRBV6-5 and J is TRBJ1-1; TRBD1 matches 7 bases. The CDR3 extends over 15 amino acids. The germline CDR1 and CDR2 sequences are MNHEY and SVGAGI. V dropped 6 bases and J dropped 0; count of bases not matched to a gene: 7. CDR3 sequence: CASSLPGQLNTEAFF. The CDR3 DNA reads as TGTGCCAGCAGCCTACCGGGACAGCTGAACACTGAAGCTTTCTTT.

CDR3 coding DNA: TGTGCCAGCAGCTTAAGGGAGGGTACCGGGGAGCTGTTTTTT. Translation: CASSLREGTGELFF. The chain recombines TRBV7-6 with TRBJ2-2; 7 bases agree with TRBD2. From germline, CDR1 is SGHVS and CDR2 FNYEAQ. This CDR3 comprises 14 residues. V gave up 2 bases and J gave up 5 bases; unmatched junction bases: 2.

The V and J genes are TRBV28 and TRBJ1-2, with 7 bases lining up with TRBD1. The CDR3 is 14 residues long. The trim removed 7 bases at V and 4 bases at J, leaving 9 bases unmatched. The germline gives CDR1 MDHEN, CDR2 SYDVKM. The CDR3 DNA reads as TGTGCCAGCAACGGGAGGGGGCACGGCTATGGCTACACCTTC. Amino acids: CASNGRGHGYGYTF.

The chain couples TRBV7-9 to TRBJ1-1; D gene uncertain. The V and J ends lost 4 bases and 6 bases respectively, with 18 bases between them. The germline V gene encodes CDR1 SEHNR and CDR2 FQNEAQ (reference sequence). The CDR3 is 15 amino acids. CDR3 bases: TGTGCCAGCAGCTCCCTGAATATCGGGTTCGCTGAAGCTTTCTTT. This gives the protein CASSSLNIGFAEAFF.

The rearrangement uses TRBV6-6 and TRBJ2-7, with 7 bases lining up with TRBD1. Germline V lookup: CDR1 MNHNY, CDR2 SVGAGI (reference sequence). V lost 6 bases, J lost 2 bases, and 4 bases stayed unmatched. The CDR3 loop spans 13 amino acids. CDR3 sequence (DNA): TGTGCCAGCAGGGGACAGAGAGCCTACGAGCAGTACTTC. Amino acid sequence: CASRGQRAYEQYF.

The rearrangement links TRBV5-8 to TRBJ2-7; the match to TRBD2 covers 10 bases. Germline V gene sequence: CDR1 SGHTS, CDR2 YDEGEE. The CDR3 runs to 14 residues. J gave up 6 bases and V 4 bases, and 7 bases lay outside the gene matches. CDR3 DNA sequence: TGTGCCAGCAGCCGTACTAGCGGGATAGTCGAGCAGTACTTC. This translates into CASSRTSGIVEQYF.

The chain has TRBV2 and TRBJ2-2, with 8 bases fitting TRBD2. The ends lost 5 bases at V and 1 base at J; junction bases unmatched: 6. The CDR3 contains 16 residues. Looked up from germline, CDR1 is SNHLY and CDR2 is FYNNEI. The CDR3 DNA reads TGTGCCAGCAGTTATAGCGGGAATTTGAACACCGGGGAGCTGTTTTTT. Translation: CASSYSGNLNTGELFF.

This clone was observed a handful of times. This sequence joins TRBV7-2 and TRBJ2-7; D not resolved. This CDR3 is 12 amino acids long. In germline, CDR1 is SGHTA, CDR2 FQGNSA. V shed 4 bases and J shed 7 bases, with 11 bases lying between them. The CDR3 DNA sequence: TGTGCCAGCAGCTCCATCACATGGGAGCAGTACTTC. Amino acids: CASSSITWEQYF.

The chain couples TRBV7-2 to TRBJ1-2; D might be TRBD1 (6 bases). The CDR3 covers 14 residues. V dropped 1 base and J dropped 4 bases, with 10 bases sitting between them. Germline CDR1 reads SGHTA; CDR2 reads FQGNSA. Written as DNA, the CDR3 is TGTGCCAGCAGCTTAGATCCAGGGGCCTATGGCTACACCTTC. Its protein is CASSLDPGAYGYTF.

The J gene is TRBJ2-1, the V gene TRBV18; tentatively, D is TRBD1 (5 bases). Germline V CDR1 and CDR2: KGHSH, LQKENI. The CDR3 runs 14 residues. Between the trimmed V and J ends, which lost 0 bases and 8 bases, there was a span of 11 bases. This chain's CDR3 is CASSPPVQVHEQFF. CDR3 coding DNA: TGTGCCAGCTCACCACCGGTACAGGTCCATGAGCAGTTCTTC.

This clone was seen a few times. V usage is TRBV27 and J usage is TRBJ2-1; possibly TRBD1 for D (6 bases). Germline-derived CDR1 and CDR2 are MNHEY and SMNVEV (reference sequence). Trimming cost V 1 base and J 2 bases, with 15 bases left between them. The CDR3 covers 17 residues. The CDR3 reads CASSLFPPRTAYNEQFF. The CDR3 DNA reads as TGTGCCAGCAGTTTATTTCCCCCGCGGACAGCCTACAATGAGCAGTTCTTC.

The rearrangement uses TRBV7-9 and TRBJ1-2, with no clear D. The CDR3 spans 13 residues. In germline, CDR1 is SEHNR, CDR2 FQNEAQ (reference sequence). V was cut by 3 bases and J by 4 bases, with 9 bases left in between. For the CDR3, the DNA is TGTGCCAGCAGCTTGGCCACCTCCTATGGCTACACCTTC. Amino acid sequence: CASSLATSYGYTF.

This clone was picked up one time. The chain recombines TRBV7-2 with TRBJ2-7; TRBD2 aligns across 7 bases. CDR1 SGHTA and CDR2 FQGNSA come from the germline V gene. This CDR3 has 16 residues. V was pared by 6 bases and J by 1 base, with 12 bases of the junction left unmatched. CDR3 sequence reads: CASRGPGERGSYEQYF. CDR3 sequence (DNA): TGTGCCAGCAGAGGCCCAGGTGAGCGGGGATCCTACGAGCAGTACTTC.